These 10 T cell receptor beta chains share one sample of origin, sequenced in a study of cytomegalovirus exposure and HLA in healthy donors. PCR primers comprised 60 Vbeta and 13 Jbeta primers. Sequencing was performed with immunoSEQ multiplex PCR; in TCRdb, only in-frame clones are kept and a portion is missing. Counted here are 160,000 or so clones, 80% occurring once; the ten biggest clones make up 1.3%. Material for sequencing was PBMCs. Receptors were obtained from a man in his thirties or forties in good health and CMV-seronegative.

The V and J genes are TRBV7-6 and TRBJ2-6; D is perhaps TRBD1 (5 bases). Germline assignment: CDR1 SGHVS and CDR2 FNYEAQ. The CDR3 consists of 16 residues. The V gene lost 3 bases and the J gene lost 0 bases, with 9 bases spanning the gap. CDR3: CASSFQGSSGANVLTF. The CDR3 region has the DNA TGTGCCAGCAGCTTCCAGGGTAGCTCTGGGGCCAACGTCCTGACTTTC. Using reference TRBV7-6 and TRBJ2-6 for the parts outside the CDR3, the full variable domain is GAGVSQSPRYKVTKRGQDVALRCDPISGHVSLYWYRQALGQGPEFLTYFNYEAQQDKSGLPNDRFSAERPEGSISTLTIQRTEQRDSAMYRCASSFQGSSGANVLTFGAGSRLTVL.

The chain employs TRBV11-2 and TRBJ1-4; D is perhaps TRBD1 (5 bases). There are 17 residues in the CDR3. Germline-derived CDR1 and CDR2 are SGHAT and FQNNGV. Trimming took 1 base from V and 8 from J, leaving 20 bases between them. The CDR3 here is CASSLAKVGGTWEKLFF. In DNA, the CDR3 is TGTGCCAGCAGCTTAGCTAAGGTTGGGGGGACGTGGGAAAAACTGTTTTTT.

Turning to this clone: Other DNA sequences from this sample encode an identical CDR3 as well. The genes are TRBV4-3 and TRBJ2-7; 10 bases align to TRBD2. CDR1 is LGHNA, CDR2 YSLEER, per germline. Germline trimming cut 1 base from V and 2 bases from J; bases unmatched to any gene: 2. The CDR3 extends over 15 amino acids. DNA of the CDR3: TGCGCCAGCAGCCAAGGACTAGCGGGCCCCTACGAGCAGTACTTC. Its translation: CASSQGLAGPYEQYF.

This clone occurred a few times. The V gene is TRBV30, the J gene TRBJ1-4; D gene unclear. Looked up from germline, CDR1 is GTSNPN and CDR2 is SVGIG (reference sequence). This CDR3 has 14 residues. Trimming stripped 0 bases from V and 5 bases from J, with 10 bases between. Here the CDR3 reads CAWSVRSPNEKLFF. CDR3 in DNA: TGTGCCTGGAGTGTACGGAGTCCCAATGAAAAACTGTTTTTT.

V gene TRBV27 combines with J gene TRBJ2-2; maybe TRBD2 (6 bases). Germline CDR1 reads MNHEY; CDR2 reads SMNVEV (reference sequence). The CDR3 contains 14 residues. Trimming pared 8 bases from V and 3 bases from J, leaving 13 bases between. CDR3 DNA sequence: TGTGCCAGCGGGGCTAGCGCGCACACCGGGGAGCTGTTTTTT. It is translated as CASGASAHTGELFF.

The V gene is TRBV6-1, the J gene TRBJ1-3, with 7 positions matching TRBD1. J gave up 3 bases and V 5 bases, and 7 bases lay outside the gene matches. From germline, CDR1 is MNHNS and CDR2 SASEGT. The CDR3 is 15 amino acids. CDR3: CASSKHRGVGNTIYF. CDR3 bases: TGTGCCAGCAGTAAACACAGGGGCGTTGGAAACACCATATATTTT.

The V gene is TRBV30, the J gene TRBJ2-2; TRBD1 is a possible D gene (5 bases). There are 14 residues in the CDR3. Trimming removed 0 bases from V and 5 bases from J, with 10 bases in between. CDR1 and CDR2 from the germline V gene are GTSNPN and SVGIG (reference sequence). The CDR3 reads CAWSVVRATGELFF. DNA for the CDR3: TGTGCCTGGAGTGTCGTCAGGGCTACCGGGGAGCTGTTTTTT.

Only one count was recorded for this clone. The V and J genes are TRBV18 and TRBJ2-7; 10 bases match TRBD2. CDR1 is KGHSH, CDR2 LQKENI, per germline. The CDR3 has 16 residues. With 3 bases clipped from V and 7 bases from J, the junction kept 12 bases outside the gene matches. The CDR3: CASSPNMLAGVWEQYF. In nucleotides, the CDR3 is TGTGCCAGCTCACCGAACATGCTAGCGGGAGTGTGGGAGCAGTACTTC.

J is TRBJ2-2 and V is TRBV7-3, with 7 bases fitting TRBD1. This CDR3 spans 15 amino acids. Germline lookup yields CDR1 SGHTA and CDR2 FQGTGA. The V and J ends lost 5 bases and 0 bases, in that order; junction bases with no gene match: 3. The CDR3 is CASSQGQTNTGELFF. Here the CDR3 DNA reads TGTGCCAGCAGCCAGGGACAGACGAACACCGGGGAGCTGTTTTTT.

This clone was seen only a few times. The chain couples TRBV25-1 to TRBJ1-4; D is unresolved. V was trimmed by 10 bases and J by 7 bases, leaving 13 bases between them. Germline-derived CDR1 and CDR2 are MGHDK and SYGVNS. The CDR3 spans 12 residues. Here the CDR3 reads CATTEEGEKLFF. The CDR3 region has the DNA TGTGCCACAACGGAAGAGGGTGAAAAACTGTTTTTT. Based on the CDR3 plus reference TRBV25-1 and TRBJ1-4, the full variable domain is EADIYQTPRYLVIGTGKKITLECSQTMGHDKMYWYQQDPGMELHLIHYSYGVNSTEKGDLSSESTVSRIRTEHFPLTLESARPSHTSQYLCATTEEGEKLFFGSGTQLSVL.